This T cell receptor beta chain was sequenced during a study of CD8 T cells in ankylosing spondylitis. Whole-study findings and limits: Earlier literature documents some of the motif variants in reactive arthritis synovial fluid and blood. Clones tied to disease were said to be significantly enriched in matched ankylosing spondylitis synovial fluid.

This CDR3 contains 14 residues. The ends were cut back, 6 bases at V and 8 bases at J, with 18 bases in the middle. Germline CDR1 SGHRS, CDR2 YFSETQ. This clonotype was counted at least ten times. As yet, its antigen is unknown. Quantitative 5'-RACE with molecular barcodes produced the TCR beta libraries. TCRdb called the 5' RACE reads again in MiXCR, with one record for every CDR3 protein. The table has 25,000 to 35,000 distinct CDR3 sequences, around 7.2% seen once. The sequencing input was blood, either unsorted or a sorted T cell fraction (not recorded which). This receptor was taken from a male donor with ankylosing spondylitis or in good health (not recorded which). V is TRBV5-1 and J is TRBJ2-1; no clear D. CDR3 DNA: TGCGCCAGCAACAAAAAGACGACCTTTGATGAGCAGTTCTTC. It encodes CASNKKTTFDEQFF. Full variable domain (remainder filled in from reference TRBV5-1 and TRBJ2-1): KAGVTQTPRYLIKTRGQQVTLSCSPISGHRSVSWYQQTPGQGLQFLFEYFSETQRNKGNFPGRFSGRQFSNSRSEMNVSTLELGDSALYLCASNKKTTFDEQFFGPGTRLTVL.